This T cell receptor beta chain originates from a study of PD-1 blockade in mismatch repair-deficient tumors. Study overall: Patients had over 10 mismatch repair-deficient cancer types, all previously treated and progressing.

Note on this clone: Its antigen is as yet unknown.

Study observations and caveats: Tumor-resident clones, often absent from pretreatment blood, expanded after pembrolizumab and then contracted.

Generated by immunoSEQ multiplex PCR, the TCRdb table keeps only in-frame clones and is missing some. The sample contains some 21,000 clones, approximately 80% of which appear only once. The TCR-sequenced patients were a few responders to pembrolizumab. This specimen consisted of PBMCs, obtained 52 weeks after starting pembrolizumab. The source of this sequence is an adult with mismatch repair-deficient cancer.

In DNA form, the CDR3 reads TGTGCCAGCAGTTCAGACAGGGCGAACACTGAAGCTTTCTTT. It yields the protein CASSSDRANTEAFF. The rearrangement links TRBV6-5 to TRBJ1-1; 7 nucleotides agree with TRBD1. The trim removed 4 bases at V and 1 base at J, leaving 3 bases unmatched. Germline CDR1 MNHEY, CDR2 SVGAGI. This CDR3 has 14 residues.